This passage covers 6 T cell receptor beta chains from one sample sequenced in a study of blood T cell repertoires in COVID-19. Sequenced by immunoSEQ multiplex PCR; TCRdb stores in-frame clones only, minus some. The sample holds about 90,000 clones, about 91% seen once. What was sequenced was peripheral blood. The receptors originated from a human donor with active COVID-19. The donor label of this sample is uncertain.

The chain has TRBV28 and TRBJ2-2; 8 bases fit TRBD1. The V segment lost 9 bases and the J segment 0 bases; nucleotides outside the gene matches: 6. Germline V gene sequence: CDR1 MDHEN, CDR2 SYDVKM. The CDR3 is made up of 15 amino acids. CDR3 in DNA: TGTGCCAGTACGAAGGGACAGGCGAACACCGGGGAGCTGTTTTTT. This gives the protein CASTKGQANTGELFF. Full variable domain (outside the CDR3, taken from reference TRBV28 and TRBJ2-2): DVKVTQSSRYLVKRTGEKVFLECVQDMDHENMFWYRQDPGLGLRLIYFSYDVKMKEKGDIPEGYSVSREKKERFSLILESASTNQTSMYLCASTKGQANTGELFFGEGSRLTVL.

Here the CDR3 reads CASSSGGPTKGFF. For the CDR3, the DNA is TGTGCCAGCAGCTCGGGGGGGCCTACCAAGGGGTTCTTC. The rearrangement joins TRBV7-2 to TRBJ2-1; 8 positions agree with TRBD2. The CDR3 length is 13 residues. V trimming: 4 bases; J trimming: 15 bases; junction bases outside the gene matches: 11. Germline assignment: CDR1 SGHTA and CDR2 FQGNSA.

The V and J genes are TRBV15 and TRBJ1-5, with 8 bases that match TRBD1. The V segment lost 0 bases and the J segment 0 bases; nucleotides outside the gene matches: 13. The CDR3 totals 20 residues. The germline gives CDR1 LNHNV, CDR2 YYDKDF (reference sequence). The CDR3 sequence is CATSRDGRQGAFSSNQPQHF. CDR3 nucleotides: TGTGCCACCAGCAGAGATGGGAGGCAGGGGGCTTTTTCTAGCAATCAGCCCCAGCATTTT.

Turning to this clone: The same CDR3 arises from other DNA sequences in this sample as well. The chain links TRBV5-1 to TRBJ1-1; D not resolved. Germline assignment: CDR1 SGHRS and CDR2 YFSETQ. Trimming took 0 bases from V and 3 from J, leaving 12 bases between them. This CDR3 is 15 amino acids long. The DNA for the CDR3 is TGCGCCAGCAGCTTGGTACAAGGGCGGGACACTGAAGCTTTCTTT. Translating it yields CASSLVQGRDTEAFF.

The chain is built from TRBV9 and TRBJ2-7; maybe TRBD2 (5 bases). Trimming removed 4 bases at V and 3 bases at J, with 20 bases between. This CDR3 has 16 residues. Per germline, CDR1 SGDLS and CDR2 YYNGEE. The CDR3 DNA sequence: TGTGCCAGCAGCCCAATCCCGGGGATCCCCAACTACGAGCAGTACTTC. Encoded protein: CASSPIPGIPNYEQYF.

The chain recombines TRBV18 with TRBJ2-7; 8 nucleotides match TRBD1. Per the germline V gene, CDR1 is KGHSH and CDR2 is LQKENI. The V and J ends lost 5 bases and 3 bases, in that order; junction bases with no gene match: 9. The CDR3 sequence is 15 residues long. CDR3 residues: CASSTGQGMLYEQYF. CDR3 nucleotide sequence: TGTGCCAGCTCAACCGGACAGGGCATGCTCTACGAGCAGTACTTC.